This T cell receptor beta chain was profiled in a study of beta chain features in type 1 diabetes. Study-level points and caveats: Shorter TCRB CDR3s, moderately but significantly so, were found in Type 1 diabetes patients in all four CD4+ subsets.

Expressed TCRB transcripts were sequenced after all isolated RNA was converted to cDNA. Assay used: immunoSEQ multiplex PCR; TCRdb lists only in-frame clones, some missing. The data contain approximately 260,000 clones, about a fifth of them singletons. Trimming removed 1 base from V and 4 bases from J; junction bases left unmatched: 15. The CDR3 has 19 residues. Germline CDR1 MGHRA, CDR2 YSYEKL. On this clone: Its matching antigen is unknown.

V usage is TRBV4-1 and J usage is TRBJ2-7, with 11 bases identical to TRBD2. Sequencing was performed on naive CD4+ T cells from blood. This TCR was sampled from a woman in her forties with type 1 diabetes. The CDR3 bases are TGCGCCAGCAGCCAAGGAGGGCTAGCGGGGGGCAAATCCCAATACGAGCAGTACTTC. Amino acids: CASSQGGLAGGKSQYEQYF.